The clone carrying this T cell receptor (beta chain) has just a few counts. The target antigen is unknown. CDR3 size: 14 residues. V was clipped by 3 bases and J by 14 bases; unmatched bases: 10. CDR1 is MNHEY, CDR2 SVGAGI, per germline. The authors reverse transcribed all of the isolated RNA, so sequencing captured expressed TCRB transcripts. This table comes from immunoSEQ multiplex PCR, and its TCRdb copy is limited to in-frame clones, with some not included. The data hold some 350,000 clones, with less than 15% observed a single time. The data originate from a study of beta chain features in type 1 diabetes. General study findings and limits: Researchers report that Type 1 diabetes patients had moderately but significantly shorter TCRB CDR3s across all four CD4+ subsets.

The chain recombines TRBV6-5 with TRBJ2-1; TRBD2 matches at 10 bases. Sequenced input: naive CD4+ T cells from blood. The source is a woman under 30 with type 1 diabetes. The DNA for the CDR3 is TGTGCCAGCAGTTATTTTGGGACTAGCGACAGGGAGTTCTTC. Protein sequence: CASSYFGTSDREFF.